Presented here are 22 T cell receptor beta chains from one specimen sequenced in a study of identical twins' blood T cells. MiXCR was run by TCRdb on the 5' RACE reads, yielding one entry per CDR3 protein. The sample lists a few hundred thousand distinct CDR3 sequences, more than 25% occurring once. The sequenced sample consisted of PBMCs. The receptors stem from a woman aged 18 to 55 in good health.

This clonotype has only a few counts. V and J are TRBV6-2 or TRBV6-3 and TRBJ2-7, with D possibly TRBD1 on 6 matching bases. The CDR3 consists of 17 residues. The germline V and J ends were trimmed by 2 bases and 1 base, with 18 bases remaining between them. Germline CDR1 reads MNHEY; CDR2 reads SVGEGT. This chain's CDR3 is CASSYPTGTMVSYEQYF. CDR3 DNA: TGTGCCAGCAGTTACCCCACCGGGACAATGGTTTCCTACGAGCAGTACTTC.

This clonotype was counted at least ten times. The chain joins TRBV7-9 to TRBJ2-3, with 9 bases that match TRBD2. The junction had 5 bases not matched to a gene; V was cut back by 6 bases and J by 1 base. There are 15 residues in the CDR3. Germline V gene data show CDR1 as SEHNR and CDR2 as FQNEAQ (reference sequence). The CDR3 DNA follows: TGTGCCAGCAGACACTCTAGCGGGGGCACAGATACGCAGTATTTT. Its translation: CASRHSSGGTDTQYF.

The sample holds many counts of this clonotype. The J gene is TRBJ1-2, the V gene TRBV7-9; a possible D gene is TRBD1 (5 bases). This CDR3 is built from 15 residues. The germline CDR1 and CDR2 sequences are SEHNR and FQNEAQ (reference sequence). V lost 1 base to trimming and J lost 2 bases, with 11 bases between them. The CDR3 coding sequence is TGTGCCAGCAGCTTAGATTATGGGGGAAACTATGGCTACACCTTC. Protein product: CASSLDYGGNYGYTF.

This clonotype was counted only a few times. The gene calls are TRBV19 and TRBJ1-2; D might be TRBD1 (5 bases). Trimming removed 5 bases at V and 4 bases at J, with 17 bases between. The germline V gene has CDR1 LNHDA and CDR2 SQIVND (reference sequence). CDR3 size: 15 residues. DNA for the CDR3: TGTGCCAGTAGTCCGCGACAGAGAGCTAGCTATGGCTACACCTTC. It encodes CASSPRQRASYGYTF. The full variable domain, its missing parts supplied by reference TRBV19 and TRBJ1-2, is DGGITQSPKYLFRKEGQNVTLSCEQNLNHDAMYWYRQDPGQGLRLIYYSQIVNDFQKGDIAEGYSVSREKKESFPLTVTSAQKNPTAFYLCASSPRQRASYGYTFGSGTRLTVV.

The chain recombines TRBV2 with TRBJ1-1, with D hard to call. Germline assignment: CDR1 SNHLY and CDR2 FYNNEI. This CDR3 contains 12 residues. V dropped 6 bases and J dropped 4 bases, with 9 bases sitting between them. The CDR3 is CASRVSSTEAFF. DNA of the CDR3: TGTGCCAGCAGGGTCTCCAGCACTGAAGCTTTCTTT.

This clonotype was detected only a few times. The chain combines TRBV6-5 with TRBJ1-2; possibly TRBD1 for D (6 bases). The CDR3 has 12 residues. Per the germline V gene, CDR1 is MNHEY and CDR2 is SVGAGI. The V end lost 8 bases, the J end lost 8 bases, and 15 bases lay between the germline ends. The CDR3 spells CASGEQGGGYTF. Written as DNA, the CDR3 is TGTGCCAGCGGGGAACAGGGTGGAGGCTACACCTTC.

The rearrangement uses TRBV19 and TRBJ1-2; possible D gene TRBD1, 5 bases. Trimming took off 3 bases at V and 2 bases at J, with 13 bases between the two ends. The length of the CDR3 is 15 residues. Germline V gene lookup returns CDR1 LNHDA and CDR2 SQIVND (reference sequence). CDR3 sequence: CASSMGGLKNYGYTF. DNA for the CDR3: TGTGCCAGTAGTATGGGGGGACTCAAGAACTATGGCTACACCTTC.

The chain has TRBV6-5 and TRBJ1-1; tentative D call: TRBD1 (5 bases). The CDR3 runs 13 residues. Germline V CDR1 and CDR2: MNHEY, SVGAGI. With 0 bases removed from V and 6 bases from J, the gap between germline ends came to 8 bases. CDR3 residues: CASSYSGGPEAFF. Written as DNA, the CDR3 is TGTGCCAGCAGTTACTCGGGGGGACCTGAAGCTTTCTTT.

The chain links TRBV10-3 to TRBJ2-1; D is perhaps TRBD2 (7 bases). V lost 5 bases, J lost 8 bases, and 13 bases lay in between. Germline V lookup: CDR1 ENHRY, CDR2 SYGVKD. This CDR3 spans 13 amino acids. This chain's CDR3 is CAISNRGGDEQFF. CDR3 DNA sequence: TGTGCCATCAGTAATCGCGGGGGCGATGAGCAGTTCTTC.

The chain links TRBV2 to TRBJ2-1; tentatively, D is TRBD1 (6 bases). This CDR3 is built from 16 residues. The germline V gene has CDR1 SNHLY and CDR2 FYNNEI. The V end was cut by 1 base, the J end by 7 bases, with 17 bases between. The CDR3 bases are TGTGCCAGCAGTGAAGTATTCAGGGGTTTGGGTAATGAGCAGTTCTTC. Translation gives CASSEVFRGLGNEQFF.

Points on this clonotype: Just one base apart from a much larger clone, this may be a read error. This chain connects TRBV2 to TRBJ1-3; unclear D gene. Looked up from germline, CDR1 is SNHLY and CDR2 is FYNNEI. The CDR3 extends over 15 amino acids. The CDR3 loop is CTSSDQLTSGNTIYF. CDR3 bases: TGTACCAGCAGTGACCAGTTGACCTCTGGAAACACCATATATTTT.

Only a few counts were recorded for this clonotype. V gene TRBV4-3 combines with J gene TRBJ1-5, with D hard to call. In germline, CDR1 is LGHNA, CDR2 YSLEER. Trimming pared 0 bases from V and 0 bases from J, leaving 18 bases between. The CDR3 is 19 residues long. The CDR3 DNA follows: TGCGCCAGCAGCCAAGAAGCTGGGAAACGGTGGTATAGCAATCAGCCCCAGCATTTT. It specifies CASSQEAGKRWYSNQPQHF.

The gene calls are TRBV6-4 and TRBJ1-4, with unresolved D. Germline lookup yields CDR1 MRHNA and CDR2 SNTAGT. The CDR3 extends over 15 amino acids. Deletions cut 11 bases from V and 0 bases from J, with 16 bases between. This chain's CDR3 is CAHRSGTATNEKLFF. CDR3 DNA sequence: TGTGCCCATCGGTCGGGAACCGCAACTAATGAAAAACTGTTTTTT.

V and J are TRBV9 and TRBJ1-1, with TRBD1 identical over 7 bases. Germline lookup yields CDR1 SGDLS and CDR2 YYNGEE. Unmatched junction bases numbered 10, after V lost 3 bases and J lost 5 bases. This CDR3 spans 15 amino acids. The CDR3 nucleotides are TGTGCCAGCAGCGATCAACAGGGGCGGGAGACTGAAGCTTTCTTT. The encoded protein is CASSDQQGRETEAFF.

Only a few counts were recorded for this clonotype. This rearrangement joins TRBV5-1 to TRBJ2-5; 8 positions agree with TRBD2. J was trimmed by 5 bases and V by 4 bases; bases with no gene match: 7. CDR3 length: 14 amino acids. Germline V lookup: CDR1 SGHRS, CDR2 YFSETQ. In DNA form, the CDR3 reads TGCGCCAGCAGCCGAAGGACTAGCACTGAGACCCAGTACTTC. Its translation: CASSRRTSTETQYF.

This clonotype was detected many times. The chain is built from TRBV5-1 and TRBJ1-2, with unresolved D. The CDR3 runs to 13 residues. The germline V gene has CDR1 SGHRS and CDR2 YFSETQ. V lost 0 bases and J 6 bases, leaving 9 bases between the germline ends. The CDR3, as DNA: TGCGCCAGCAGCTTGGTACAGCAGAATGGCTACACCTTC. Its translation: CASSLVQQNGYTF.

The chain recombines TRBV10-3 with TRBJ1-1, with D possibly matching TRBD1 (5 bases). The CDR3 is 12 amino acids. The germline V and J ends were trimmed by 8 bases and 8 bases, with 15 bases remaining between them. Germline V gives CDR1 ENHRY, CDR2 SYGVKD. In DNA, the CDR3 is TGTGCCATCGGCGGTTGGGGCTCAGAAGCTTTCTTT. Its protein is CAIGGWGSEAFF.

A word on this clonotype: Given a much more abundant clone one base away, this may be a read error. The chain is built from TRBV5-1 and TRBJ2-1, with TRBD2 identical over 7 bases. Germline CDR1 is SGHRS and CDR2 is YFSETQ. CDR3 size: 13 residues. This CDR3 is CAGSVAGYNEQFF. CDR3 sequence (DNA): TGCGCCGGCAGCGTAGCGGGTTACAATGAGCAGTTCTTC.

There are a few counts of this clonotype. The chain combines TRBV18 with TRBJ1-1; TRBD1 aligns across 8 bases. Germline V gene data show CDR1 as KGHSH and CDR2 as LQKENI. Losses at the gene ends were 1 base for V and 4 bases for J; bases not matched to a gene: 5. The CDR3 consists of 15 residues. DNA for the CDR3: TGTGCCAGCTCACCACGGGAACAGGGGGGCACTGAAGCTTTCTTT. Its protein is CASSPREQGGTEAFF.

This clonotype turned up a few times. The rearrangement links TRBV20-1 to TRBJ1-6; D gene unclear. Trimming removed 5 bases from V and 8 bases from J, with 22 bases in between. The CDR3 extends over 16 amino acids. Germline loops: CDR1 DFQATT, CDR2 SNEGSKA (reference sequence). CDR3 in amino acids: CSAAPGLAVLDSPLHF. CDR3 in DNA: TGCAGTGCTGCTCCCGGACTGGCGGTGCTCGATTCACCCCTCCACTTT.

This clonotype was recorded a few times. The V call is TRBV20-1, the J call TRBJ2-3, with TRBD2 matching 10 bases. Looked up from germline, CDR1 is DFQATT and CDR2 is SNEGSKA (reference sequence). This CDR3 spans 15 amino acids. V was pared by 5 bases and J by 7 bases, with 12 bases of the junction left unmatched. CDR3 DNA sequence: TGCAGTGCTTCCTGGAGCGGGGGGGTACAGTATACGCAGTATTTT. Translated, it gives CSASWSGGVQYTQYF.

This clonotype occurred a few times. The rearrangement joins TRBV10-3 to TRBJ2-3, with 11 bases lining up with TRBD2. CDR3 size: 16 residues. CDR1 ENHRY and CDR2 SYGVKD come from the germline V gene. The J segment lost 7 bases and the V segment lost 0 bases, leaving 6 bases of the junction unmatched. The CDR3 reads CAISESTSGTSNTQYF. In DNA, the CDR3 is TGTGCCATCAGTGAGTCGACTAGCGGGACGAGCAATACGCAGTATTTT.